This T cell receptor beta chain was found in a study of CD8+CD57+ T cells in acquired aplastic anemia. All patients picked for sequencing had shown, by flow cytometry, an expansion of CD8+CD57+ cells. None of the patients had been given any therapy when their blood was sampled. The CDR3 runs 15 residues. The V gene lost 4 bases and the J gene lost 5 bases, with 15 bases spanning the gap. This clonotype was recorded at least ten times. Genomic DNA, serving as template, underwent TCR beta VDJ and CDR3 profiling. Each CDR3 protein gets one entry after TCRdb re-called the reads with MiXCR. The data show 150,000 to 180,000 distinct CDR3 sequences, just over 50% seen once.

The sample consisted of sorted CD4+, CD8+, or CD8+CD57+ T cells (not recorded which) from PBMCs. The receptor was isolated from a human donor with aplastic anemia. V and J are TRBV12-3 or TRBV12-4 and TRBJ1-5; D possibly corresponds to TRBD1 (6 bases). The chain's CDR3 is CASSSPRGRDQPQHF. DNA of the CDR3: TGTGCCAGCAGTTCCCCCCGGGGGCGGGATCAGCCCCAGCATTTT.